Listed here are 3 T cell receptor beta chains from one sample, sequenced in a study of beta chain features in type 1 diabetes. The whole isolated RNA underwent reverse transcription, so sequencing captured expressed TCRB transcripts. Generated by immunoSEQ multiplex PCR, the TCRdb table keeps only in-frame clones and is missing some. The sample holds 150,000 to 200,000 clones, 9% to 10% seen once. The source material was central memory CD4+ T cells from blood. These TCRs come from a woman aged 18-29 years in good health.

This clone appeared a few times. The chain employs TRBV29-1 and TRBJ2-3; 8 bases map to TRBD1. The CDR3 has 15 residues. Trimming took 7 bases from V and 6 from J; bases not matched to a gene: 15. The germline gives CDR1 SQVTM, CDR2 ANQGSEA. CDR3 region: CSGNRGGQGADTQYF. CDR3 coding DNA: TGCAGCGGTAACAGGGGAGGACAGGGAGCCGATACGCAGTATTTT.

This clone was seen more than once but under ten times. The V gene is TRBV21-1, the J gene TRBJ2-1; the D call TRBD2 from the table was never checked on the DNA. TRBV21-1 represents a pseudogene. The CDR3 is 14 amino acids. CDR3 amino acids: CASSKTAGYNEQFF. CDR3 bases: TGTGCCAGCAGCAAAACAGCGGGATACAATGAGCAGTTCTTC.

The genes are TRBV12-5 and TRBJ1-1, with D possibly matching TRBD1 (5 bases). The CDR3 covers 20 residues. Germline V gene lookup returns CDR1 LGHNT and CDR2 FRNRAP. Between the trimmed V and J ends, which lost 0 bases and 4 bases, there was a span of 27 bases. The CDR3 loop is CASGLVRPSLFREEGTEAFF. In DNA, the CDR3 is TGTGCTAGTGGTTTGGTACGGCCCTCACTGTTCAGGGAGGAGGGCACTGAAGCTTTCTTT.